The TCR beta chain described here comes from a study of Graves' ophthalmopathy and Graves' hyperthyroidism. This clonotype was found many times. Trimming pared 6 bases from V and 3 bases from J, leaving 14 bases between. Germline V gives CDR1 MNHEY, CDR2 SMNVEV (reference sequence). This CDR3 is built from 15 residues. Amplification of the TCR beta CDR3 regions used RNA transcripts (as template). An initial RT-PCR round employing HTBI primers preceded a second-round multiplex PCR. Each CDR3 protein is one row after TCRdb ran MiXCR on the multiplex PCR reads. The repertoire holds hundreds of thousands of distinct CDR3 sequences, with 22% as singletons. Stable hyperthyroidism referred to disease that showed no ophthalmopathy within 18 months of follow-up. Sampling about 10 ml of fresh peripheral blood provided the PBMCs.

This rearrangement joins TRBV27 to TRBJ2-2; a weak D match, TRBD2 (6 bases). Source material: peripheral blood. The clonotype originates from a woman between 18 and 30 years old with stable Graves' hyperthyroidism. Some clones in this sample may be carry-over from other donors' samples. The CDR3 nucleotides are TGTGCCAGCAGCCCTTTGCGGGGAGACACCGGGGAGCTGTTTTTT. This encodes CASSPLRGDTGELFF.